A single T cell receptor (beta chain) is shown here with its context. Two negative PCRs, clearance, or symptom resolution were required of recovered Cohort 3 donors. The data are from a study of blood T cell repertoires in COVID-19. The CDR3 is 13 residues long. Looked up from germline, CDR1 is MNHEY and CDR2 is SVGAGI. V gave up 5 bases and J gave up 4 bases, with 12 bases separating them. Sequencing was performed with immunoSEQ multiplex PCR; in TCRdb, only in-frame clones are kept and a portion is missing. The table has 150,000 to 200,000 clones, approximately 86% seen once. The TCR sequence derives from a woman aged 25 to 39 who had recovered from COVID-19. The V and J genes are TRBV6-5 and TRBJ2-7; D uncertain. Sequencing input: PBMCs or T cells enriched from blood (not recorded which). DNA of the CDR3: TGTGCCAGCAGTCGTGAACATCATTACGAGCAGTACTTC. Translating gives CASSREHHYEQYF.